This record looks at one T cell receptor (beta chain) sequence and its context. The germline V gene has CDR1 LNHDA and CDR2 SQIVND (reference sequence). CDR3 size: 16 residues. With V trimmed by 4 bases and J by 5 bases, 8 bases remained unmatched. Libraries were prepared by immunoSEQ multiplex PCR; TCRdb keeps only in-frame clonotypes and omits some of them. The sample has about 150,000 clones; 90% to 95% are singletons. This sample was taken from a study of cytomegalovirus exposure and HLA in healthy donors. Material: PBMCs. The TCR sequence derives from a man between 18 and 29 years old in good health and CMV-seronegative. The chain uses TRBV19 and TRBJ2-2; 9 bases fit TRBD1. The CDR3 region is CASSKNGGQGTGELFF. The CDR3 DNA reads as TGTGCCAGTAGTAAAAATGGAGGACAGGGGACCGGGGAGCTGTTTTTT.